The T cell receptor (beta chain) described here comes from a study of blood T cell repertoires in COVID-19. Study overall: Material from acute and convalescent COVID-19 was sourced from the United States, Italy and Spain. T cells, B-cell-depleted T cells, or PBMCs supplied cDNA or gDNA.

V gave up 3 bases and J gave up 6 bases, with 11 bases separating them. CDR1 and CDR2 (germline): LNHDA, SQIVND (reference sequence). CDR3 length: 13 residues. In the authors' workflow: How many nucleated cells were present was estimated from reference gene primer amplification. Sequencing used immunoSEQ multiplex PCR; TCRdb keeps in-frame clones, though not all of them. V, J and clone size were drawn from that table, and D and trimming were deduced from the DNA. The sample has roughly 50,000 clones, more than 70% seen once; the top ten hold over 2%. The sequencing input was peripheral blood. V usage is TRBV19 and J usage is TRBJ1-1; D not certain. The TCR comes from a woman aged 55-70 years with acute or convalescent COVID-19. CDR3 amino acids: CASSIEGGAEAFF. The CDR3, as DNA: TGTGCCAGTAGTATCGAGGGAGGCGCTGAAGCTTTCTTT.